Below are 30 T cell receptor beta chains sequenced from a single sample in a study of blood T cell repertoires in COVID-19. Data came from immunoSEQ multiplex PCR; TCRdb stores just in-frame clones and leaves some out. This sample has roughly 500,000 clones, with approximately 85% found just once. The sequenced material came from peripheral blood. The receptors originated from a human donor in a cohort sampled during active COVID-19.

This chain uses TRBV9 with TRBJ2-5; 8 positions agree with TRBD2. Germline CDR1 and CDR2: SGDLS and YYNGEE. This CDR3 spans 14 amino acids. Losses at the gene ends were 0 bases for V and 5 bases for J; bases not matched to a gene: 3. CDR3 amino acids: CASSVGGRTETQYF. The CDR3, as DNA: TGTGCCAGCAGCGTAGGCGGGAGGACGGAGACCCAGTACTTC.

CDR3 nucleotide sequence: TGTGCCAGTAATCTTGGGGGGGGCACTGAAGCTTTCTTT. Amino acids: CASNLGGGTEAFF. The chain carries TRBV19 and TRBJ1-1; the D gene is possibly TRBD1 (5 bases). Germline V lookup: CDR1 LNHDA, CDR2 SQIVND (reference sequence). The germline V and J ends were trimmed by 7 bases and 4 bases, with 13 bases remaining between them. The CDR3 is 13 amino acids.

V gene TRBV7-9 combines with J gene TRBJ2-5, with TRBD2 matching over 7 bases. The CDR3 covers 14 residues. Trimming took 3 bases from V and 4 from J; bases not matched to a gene: 5. Looked up from germline, CDR1 is SEHNR and CDR2 is FQNEAQ (reference sequence). The CDR3 loop reads CASSFRKRGETQYF. DNA of the CDR3: TGTGCCAGCAGCTTTCGGAAGCGGGGAGAGACCCAGTACTTC.

The genes are TRBV24-1 and TRBJ2-5; 14 bases are shared with TRBD2. Germline CDR1 KGHDR, CDR2 SFDVKD. The CDR3 totals 17 residues. V shed 4 bases and J 5 bases; nucleotides not matched to a gene: 8. This CDR3 is CATSEQRLAGGRETQYF. In DNA form, the CDR3 reads TGTGCCACCAGTGAGCAACGACTAGCGGGAGGGCGGGAGACCCAGTACTTC.

This chain connects TRBV7-3 to TRBJ2-1, with D possibly matching TRBD1 (5 bases). CDR3 length equals 15 residues. Germline CDR1 and CDR2: SGHTA and FQGTGA. Deletions cut 0 bases from V and 4 bases from J, with 10 bases between. Here the CDR3 reads CASSLTVGVYNEQFF. The CDR3 DNA follows: TGTGCCAGCAGCTTAACGGTAGGGGTTTACAATGAGCAGTTCTTC.

The gene calls are TRBV30 and TRBJ2-2, with 7 bases matching TRBD2. The ends lost 3 bases at V and 6 bases at J; junction bases unmatched: 7. Germline values: CDR1 GTSNPN, CDR2 SVGIG (reference sequence). The CDR3 length is 14 residues. CDR3 nucleotides: TGTGCCTGGAGGCGACTAGCCGGGCCCGGGGAGCTGTTTTTT. It codes for CAWRRLAGPGELFF.

The chain joins TRBV7-8 to TRBJ1-1; tentative D call: TRBD1 (6 bases). This CDR3 has 15 amino acids. Germline V gene lookup returns CDR1 SGHVS and CDR2 FQNEAQ. V dropped 1 base and J dropped 5 bases, with 14 bases sitting between them. As DNA, the CDR3 is TGTGCCAGCAGCTTAGAGTGGCAGGGGCTAACTGAAGCTTTCTTT. It yields the protein CASSLEWQGLTEAFF.

This sequence joins TRBV30 and TRBJ2-1; 7 bases fit TRBD1. CDR3 size: 19 residues. With V trimmed by 4 bases and J by 0 bases, 18 bases remained unmatched. Germline V gene lookup returns CDR1 GTSNPN and CDR2 SVGIG (reference sequence). The CDR3 here is CAWTLRDRRPQSSYNEQFF. The CDR3 DNA sequence: TGTGCCTGGACCCTCCGGGACAGAAGGCCTCAGAGCTCCTACAATGAGCAGTTCTTC.

The rearrangement links TRBV5-8 to TRBJ1-2, with a possible D match to TRBD1 (5 bases). This CDR3 is built from 15 residues. Germline CDR1 SGHTS, CDR2 YDEGEE. Trimming cost V 0 bases and J 6 bases, with 15 bases left between them. The CDR3 region has the DNA TGTGCCAGCAGCTTGGTTTTCGGGACTTCTCATGGCTACACCTTC. The encoded protein is CASSLVFGTSHGYTF. Looking up the rest from reference TRBV5-8 and TRBJ1-2 gives the full variable domain: EAGVTQSPTHLIKTRGQQATLRCSPISGHTSVYWYQQALGLGLQFLLWYDEGEERNRGNFPPRFSGRQFPNYSSELNVNALELEDSALYLCASSLVFGTSHGYTFGSGTRLTVV.

The V call is TRBV4-1, the J call TRBJ1-2; D is perhaps TRBD1 (5 bases). V was trimmed by 0 bases and J by 7 bases, leaving 18 bases between them. The CDR3 is 16 residues long. Germline V gene sequence: CDR1 MGHRA, CDR2 YSYEKL. The CDR3: CASSQETQGQGGGYTF. The CDR3 nucleotides read TGCGCCAGCAGCCAAGAGACCCAGGGCCAGGGAGGTGGCTACACCTTC.

The chain couples TRBV25-1 to TRBJ2-2; TRBD1 is a possible D gene (5 bases). CDR1 is MGHDK, CDR2 SYGVNS, per germline. The CDR3 is 16 residues long. Trimming pared 0 bases from V and 0 bases from J, leaving 8 bases between. CDR3 DNA sequence: TGTGCCAGCAGTGAATATAAGGGGTCGAACACCGGGGAGCTGTTTTTT. Protein: CASSEYKGSNTGELFF. The whole variable domain, filled in from reference TRBV25-1 and TRBJ2-2, reads EADIYQTPRYLVIGTGKKITLECSQTMGHDKMYWYQQDPGMELHLIHYSYGVNSTEKGDLSSESTVSRIRTEHFPLTLESARPSHTSQYLCASSEYKGSNTGELFFGEGSRLTVL.

CDR3: CAWSRPTSGNNEQFF. The CDR3 DNA reads as TGTGCCTGGAGCCGCCCGACTAGCGGGAACAATGAGCAGTTCTTC. The J gene is TRBJ2-1, the V gene TRBV30; 11 bases match TRBD2. The germline V gene has CDR1 GTSNPN and CDR2 SVGIG (reference sequence). The CDR3 covers 15 residues. With 3 bases clipped from V and 5 bases from J, the junction kept 6 bases outside the gene matches.

This sequence joins TRBV28 and TRBJ1-5; D possibly corresponds to TRBD1 (5 bases). Germline lookup yields CDR1 MDHEN and CDR2 SYDVKM. Trimming removed 10 bases at V and 6 bases at J, with 13 bases between. There are 12 residues in the CDR3. The CDR3 is CAIGQGSQPQHF. The CDR3 coding sequence is TGTGCCATTGGGCAGGGCAGTCAGCCCCAGCATTTT.

The V gene is TRBV30, the J gene TRBJ2-7; possibly TRBD1 for D (6 bases). Trimming took off 3 bases at V and 0 bases at J, with 15 bases between the two ends. This CDR3 contains 15 residues. The V gene's germline CDR1 is GTSNPN and CDR2 SVGIG (reference sequence). The CDR3 is CAWSPGQGSSYEQYF. In nucleotides, the CDR3 is TGTGCCTGGAGCCCCGGGCAGGGGAGCTCCTACGAGCAGTACTTC. Looking up the rest from reference TRBV30 and TRBJ2-7 gives the full variable domain: SQTIHQWPATLVQPVGSPLSLECTVEGTSNPNLYWYRQAAGRGLQLLFYSVGIGQISSEVPQNLSASRPQDRQFILSSKKLLLSDSGFYLCAWSPGQGSSYEQYFGPGTRLTVT.

V usage is TRBV7-9 and J usage is TRBJ1-1; D is perhaps TRBD1 (5 bases). The length of the CDR3 is 15 residues. CDR1 is SEHNR and CDR2 is FQNEAQ in the germline V gene (reference sequence). V shed 3 bases and J shed 4 bases, with 15 bases lying between them. The CDR3: CASSFVIGGGTEAFF. The CDR3 DNA reads as TGTGCCAGCAGCTTCGTCATCGGCGGGGGCACTGAAGCTTTCTTT.

The chain couples TRBV7-2 to TRBJ1-6; D is undetermined. The CDR3 totals 17 residues. Germline loops: CDR1 SGHTA, CDR2 FQGNSA. V was clipped by 5 bases and J by 0 bases, with 14 bases between them. Written as DNA, the CDR3 is TGTGCCAGCAGCACACGTAGCGGGAGCTCCTATAATTCACCCCTCCACTTT. Protein: CASSTRSGSSYNSPLHF.

The chain combines TRBV6-5 with TRBJ2-2, with 7 bases aligning to TRBD1. Trimming at V came to 7 bases and at J to 1 base, leaving 6 bases not matched to a gene. Germline V CDR1 and CDR2: MNHEY, SVGAGI. The CDR3 is 15 residues long. The CDR3: CASKTGTENTGELFF. The CDR3 nucleotides are TGTGCCAGCAAAACCGGGACAGAGAACACCGGGGAGCTGTTTTTT.

The chain is built from TRBV19 and TRBJ1-3, with a weak D call TRBD1 (5 bases). In germline, CDR1 is LNHDA, CDR2 SQIVND (reference sequence). CDR3 length equals 14 residues. Trimming took off 6 bases at V and 0 bases at J, with 9 bases between the two ends. The chain's CDR3 is CASSHRSSGNTIYF. The CDR3 nucleotides are TGTGCCAGTAGCCACAGGAGCTCTGGAAACACCATATATTTT.

This chain joins TRBV11-2 and TRBJ2-7; possible D gene TRBD2, 6 bases. CDR1 SGHAT and CDR2 FQNNGV come from the germline V gene. The CDR3 sequence is 14 residues long. With 5 bases removed from V and 3 bases from J, the gap between germline ends came to 14 bases. CDR3 sequence reads: CASSPGGYDYEQYF. CDR3 nucleotide sequence: TGTGCCAGCAGCCCTGGAGGGTACGACTACGAGCAGTACTTC.

V is TRBV29-1 and J is TRBJ1-4; possible D gene TRBD1, 5 bases. Germline loops: CDR1 SQVTM, CDR2 ANQGSEA. The V end lost 1 base, the J end lost 7 bases, and 16 bases lay between the germline ends. The CDR3 loop spans 15 amino acids. The CDR3 protein is CSVEGDSPVGEKLFF. The CDR3 DNA is TGCAGCGTTGAAGGGGACTCCCCGGTGGGTGAAAAACTGTTTTTT.

In nucleotides, the CDR3 is TGCGCCAGCAGCCAAGTTAAGGGGGAGGGCCGCGCAGATACGCAGTATTTT. This codes for CASSQVKGEGRADTQYF. This chain joins TRBV4-1 and TRBJ2-3, with D perhaps TRBD2 (7 bases). Trimming removed 1 base from V and 4 bases from J, with 18 bases in between. The length of the CDR3 is 17 residues. Germline CDR1 MGHRA, CDR2 YSYEKL.

The CDR3 nucleotides read TGTGCCAGCAGCTTGTTCCGGGGAACTAATGAAAAACTGTTTTTT. Translation: CASSLFRGTNEKLFF. The genes are TRBV5-8 and TRBJ1-4; unclear D gene. The CDR3 totals 15 residues. Germline CDR1 is SGHTS and CDR2 is YDEGEE. Trimming removed 1 base at V and 1 base at J, with 8 bases between. The full variable domain, with the rest looked up from reference TRBV5-8 and TRBJ1-4, is EAGVTQSPTHLIKTRGQQATLRCSPISGHTSVYWYQQALGLGLQFLLWYDEGEERNRGNFPPRFSGRQFPNYSSELNVNALELEDSALYLCASSLFRGTNEKLFFGSGTQLSVL.

This clone was seen a few times. This sample also contains other DNA sequences that code for the same CDR3. The V gene is TRBV15, the J gene TRBJ1-4; D not resolved. The V end was cut by 0 bases, the J end by 4 bases, with 6 bases between. Germline CDR1 is LNHNV and CDR2 is YYDKDF (reference sequence). The CDR3 extends over 14 amino acids. CDR3 loop: CATSRDRSNEKLFF. CDR3 nucleotide sequence: TGTGCCACCAGCAGAGATCGGAGTAATGAAAAACTGTTTTTT.

V usage is TRBV7-9 and J usage is TRBJ2-7, with TRBD1 matching 7 bases. The ends lost 3 bases at V and 6 bases at J; junction bases unmatched: 8. The CDR3 contains 14 residues. The germline V gene encodes CDR1 SEHNR and CDR2 FQNEAQ (reference sequence). DNA for the CDR3: TGTGCCAGCAGCTTGACAGGGTCGTCGTTCGAGCAGTACTTC. As protein: CASSLTGSSFEQYF.

V is TRBV7-9 and J is TRBJ2-3; a possible D gene is TRBD1 (5 bases). CDR3 length equals 15 residues. Deletions cut 1 base from V and 1 base from J, with 9 bases between. The germline V gene encodes CDR1 SEHNR and CDR2 FQNEAQ (reference sequence). The CDR3 DNA reads as TGTGCCAGCAGCTTAGAGGGGTTAGGCACAGATACGCAGTATTTT. It encodes CASSLEGLGTDTQYF.

The chain couples TRBV28 to TRBJ1-1, with TRBD1 identical over 8 bases. Trimming took 6 bases from V and 3 from J; bases not matched to a gene: 6. The CDR3 length is 14 residues. Germline lookup yields CDR1 MDHEN and CDR2 SYDVKM. The CDR3 nucleotides are TGTGCCAGCAGCATCACACAGGGGGACACTGAAGCTTTCTTT. It yields the protein CASSITQGDTEAFF. Drawing the rest from reference TRBV28 and TRBJ1-1, the complete variable domain is DVKVTQSSRYLVKRTGEKVFLECVQDMDHENMFWYRQDPGLGLRLIYFSYDVKMKEKGDIPEGYSVSREKKERFSLILESASTNQTSMYLCASSITQGDTEAFFGQGTRLTVV.

The chain uses TRBV7-6 and TRBJ1-2; 7 bases line up with TRBD1. This CDR3 contains 16 residues. Germline CDR1 SGHVS, CDR2 FNYEAQ. Trimming cost V 0 bases and J 4 bases; bases outside gene matches: 8. This CDR3 is CASSLAQAGGGYGYTF. The CDR3 region has the DNA TGTGCCAGCAGCTTAGCGCAGGCAGGGGGTGGCTATGGCTACACCTTC.

This CDR3 reads CASSPERQVQWGQPQHF. The CDR3 DNA follows: TGTGCCAGTAGTCCTGAACGACAGGTCCAATGGGGTCAGCCCCAGCATTTT. V gene TRBV19 combines with J gene TRBJ1-5, with a weak D call TRBD1 (6 bases). V gave up 5 bases and J gave up 6 bases, with 23 bases separating them. The CDR3 covers 17 residues. The germline gives CDR1 LNHDA, CDR2 SQIVND (reference sequence). The full variable domain, rest sourced from reference TRBV19 and TRBJ1-5, is DGGITQSPKYLFRKEGQNVTLSCEQNLNHDAMYWYRQDPGQGLRLIYYSQIVNDFQKGDIAEGYSVSREKKESFPLTVTSAQKNPTAFYLCASSPERQVQWGQPQHFGDGTRLSIL.

This rearrangement joins TRBV19 to TRBJ2-3; D gene uncertain. Trimming shortened V by 7 bases and J by 2 bases, and 10 bases separated the two germline ends. The CDR3 spans 13 residues. Germline CDR1 reads LNHDA; CDR2 reads SQIVND (reference sequence). The CDR3 DNA is TGTGCCAGTAATAACAGAAACACAGATACGCAGTATTTT. Translating gives CASNNRNTDTQYF.

At least ten counts were recorded for this clone. V gene TRBV7-9 combines with J gene TRBJ2-1; 13 bases fit TRBD2. Germline V lookup: CDR1 SEHNR, CDR2 FQNEAQ (reference sequence). The CDR3 covers 15 residues. The ends lost 5 bases at V and 6 bases at J; junction bases unmatched: 4. CDR3 in amino acids: CASSRTSGSFNEQFF. The CDR3 bases are TGTGCCAGCAGCAGGACTAGCGGGAGTTTCAATGAGCAGTTCTTC.